This T cell receptor beta chain originates from a study of T-cell memory formation after mild COVID-19. Study-wide findings and caveats: Prior to infection, memory already included some responding clones, suggesting cross-reactive memory joined.

Comment on this clonotype: Its antigen remains unidentified.

The trim removed 5 bases at V and 0 bases at J, leaving 15 bases unmatched. CDR1 SSHAT and CDR2 FNYEAQ come from the germline V gene (reference sequence). The CDR3 has 19 amino acids. The 5'RACE method, run with constant-segment primers, produced TCR alpha and TCR beta cDNA libraries (carrying sample barcodes and UMIs). TCRdb fed the 5' RACE reads into MiXCR, producing one record per CDR3 protein. The sample has about 88,000 distinct CDR3 sequences, roughly 23% seen once. The sequencing sample was made of PBMCs or a T cell subset sorted from them (not recorded which). The rearrangement joins TRBV7-7 to TRBJ1-1; 10 bases agree with TRBD1. The source is a man aged 18 to 29 who had mild COVID-19 (a few samples of this study predate the infection). Cell type and time point are not known. The CDR3 DNA sequence: TGTGCCAGCAGCCCACACCCGGGGACAGGGGAGGGGGTGAACACTGAAGCTTTCTTT. Translation gives CASSPHPGTGEGVNTEAFF.